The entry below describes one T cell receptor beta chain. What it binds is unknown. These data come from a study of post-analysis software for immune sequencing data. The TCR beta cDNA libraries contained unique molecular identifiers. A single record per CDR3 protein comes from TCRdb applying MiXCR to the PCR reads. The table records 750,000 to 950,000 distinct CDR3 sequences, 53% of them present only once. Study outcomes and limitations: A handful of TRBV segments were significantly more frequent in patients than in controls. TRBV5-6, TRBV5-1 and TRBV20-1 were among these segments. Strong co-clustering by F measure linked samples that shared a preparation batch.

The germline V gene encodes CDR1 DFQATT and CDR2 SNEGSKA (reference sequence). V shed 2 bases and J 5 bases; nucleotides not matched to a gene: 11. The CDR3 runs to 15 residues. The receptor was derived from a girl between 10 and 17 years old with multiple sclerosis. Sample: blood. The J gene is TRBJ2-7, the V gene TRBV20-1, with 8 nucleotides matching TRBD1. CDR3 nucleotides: TGCAGTGCTAGACCGGCCGGAGGACAGGGACACGAGCAGTACTTC. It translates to CSARPAGGQGHEQYF.